The clone carrying this T cell receptor (beta chain) turned up a few times. The target antigen is unknown. The record originates from a study of CD8+CD57+ T cells in acquired aplastic anemia. In the study overall: Mean yield of DNA from sorted CD4+ and CD8+ cells was approximately 3 ug. Study-level points and caveats: Patients had approximately 29 CD8+ CDR3 sequences in common with controls (the shared set). Patient and control CD8+ Simpson's diversity was not significantly different.

CDR3 length: 13 amino acids. The germline V gene has CDR1 DFQATT and CDR2 SNEGSKA (reference sequence). V was trimmed by 6 bases and J by 1 base, leaving 12 bases between them. The TCR beta profiling, which covered VDJ combination and CDR3 sequence, was carried out using genomic DNA as the template. TCRdb processed the reads anew with MiXCR; each CDR3 protein has one entry. The table records hundreds of thousands of distinct CDR3 sequences, 50% to 70% of them present only once. Sequences were obtained from sorted CD4+, CD8+, or CD8+CD57+ T cells (not recorded which) from PBMCs. This clonotype was sampled from a human donor with severe aplastic anemia or a healthy control (not recorded which). The chain employs TRBV20-1 and TRBJ2-5, with unresolved D. CDR3 sequence reads: CSATAYSQETQYF. The CDR3 region has the DNA TGCAGTGCCACAGCGTACAGCCAAGAGACCCAGTACTTC.